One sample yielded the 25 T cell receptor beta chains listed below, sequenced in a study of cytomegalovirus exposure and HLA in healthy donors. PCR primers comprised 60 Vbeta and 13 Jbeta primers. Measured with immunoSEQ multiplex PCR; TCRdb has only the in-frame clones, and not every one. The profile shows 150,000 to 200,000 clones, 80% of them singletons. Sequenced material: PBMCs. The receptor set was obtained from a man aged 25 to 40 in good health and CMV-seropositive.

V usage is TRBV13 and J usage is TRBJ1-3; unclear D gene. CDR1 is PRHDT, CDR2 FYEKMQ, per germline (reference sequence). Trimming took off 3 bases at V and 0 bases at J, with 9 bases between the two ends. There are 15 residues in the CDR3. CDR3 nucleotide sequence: TGTGCCAGCAGCTTGCGGGGTCGCTCTGGAAACACCATATATTTT. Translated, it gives CASSLRGRSGNTIYF. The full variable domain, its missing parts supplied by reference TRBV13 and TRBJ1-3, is AAGVIQSPRHLIKEKRETATLKCYPIPRHDTVYWYQQGPGQDPQFLISFYEKMQSDKGSIPDRFSAQQFSDYHSELNMSSLELGDSALYFCASSLRGRSGNTIYFGEGSWLTVV.

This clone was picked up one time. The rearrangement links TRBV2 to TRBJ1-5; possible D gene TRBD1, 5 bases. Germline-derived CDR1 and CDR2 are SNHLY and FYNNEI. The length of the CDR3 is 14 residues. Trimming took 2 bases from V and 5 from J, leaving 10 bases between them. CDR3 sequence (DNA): TGTGCCAGCAGTGAAAGCAGGGCGGATCAGCCCCAGCATTTT. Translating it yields CASSESRADQPQHF.

Here the CDR3 DNA reads TGCGCCAGCAGCCGAGGGCGGACAGGGGGAACAGATACGCAGTATTTT. This translates into CASSRGRTGGTDTQYF. The rearrangement joins TRBV5-1 to TRBJ2-3; 10 bases are a match to TRBD1. The V segment lost 4 bases and the J segment 3 bases; nucleotides outside the gene matches: 8. In germline, CDR1 is SGHRS, CDR2 YFSETQ. This CDR3 contains 16 residues. Full variable domain (missing parts from reference TRBV5-1 and TRBJ2-3): KAGVTQTPRYLIKTRGQQVTLSCSPISGHRSVSWYQQTPGQGLQFLFEYFSETQRNKGNFPGRFSGRQFSNSRSEMNVSTLELGDSALYLCASSRGRTGGTDTQYFGPGTRLTVL.

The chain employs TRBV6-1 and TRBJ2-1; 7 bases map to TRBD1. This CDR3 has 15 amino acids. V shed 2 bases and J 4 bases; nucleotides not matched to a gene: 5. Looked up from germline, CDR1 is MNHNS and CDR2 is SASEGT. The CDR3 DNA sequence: TGTGCCAGCAGTGAAAGGACAGGAGCATACAATGAGCAGTTCTTC. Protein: CASSERTGAYNEQFF.

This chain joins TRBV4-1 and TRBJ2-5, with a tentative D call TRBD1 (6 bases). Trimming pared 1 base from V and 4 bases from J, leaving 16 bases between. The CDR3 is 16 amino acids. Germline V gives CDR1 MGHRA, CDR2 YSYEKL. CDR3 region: CASSQVPQGNAETQYF. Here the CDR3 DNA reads TGCGCCAGCAGCCAAGTGCCACAGGGAAATGCAGAGACCCAGTACTTC.

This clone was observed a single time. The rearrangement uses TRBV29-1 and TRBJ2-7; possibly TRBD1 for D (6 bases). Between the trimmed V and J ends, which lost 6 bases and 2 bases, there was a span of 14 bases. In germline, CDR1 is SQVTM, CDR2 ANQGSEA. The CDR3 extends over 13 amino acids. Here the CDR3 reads CSVTDRGTYEQYF. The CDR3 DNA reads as TGCAGCGTCACGGACAGAGGGACCTACGAGCAGTACTTC.

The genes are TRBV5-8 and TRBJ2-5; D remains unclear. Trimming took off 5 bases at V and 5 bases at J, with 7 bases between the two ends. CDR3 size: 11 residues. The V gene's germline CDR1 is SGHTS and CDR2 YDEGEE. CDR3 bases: TGTGCCAGCAGTTTTGAGGAGACCCAGTACTTC. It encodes CASSFEETQYF. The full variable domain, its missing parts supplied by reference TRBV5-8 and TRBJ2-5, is EAGVTQSPTHLIKTRGQQATLRCSPISGHTSVYWYQQALGLGLQFLLWYDEGEERNRGNFPPRFSGRQFPNYSSELNVNALELEDSALYLCASSFEETQYFGPGTRLLVL.

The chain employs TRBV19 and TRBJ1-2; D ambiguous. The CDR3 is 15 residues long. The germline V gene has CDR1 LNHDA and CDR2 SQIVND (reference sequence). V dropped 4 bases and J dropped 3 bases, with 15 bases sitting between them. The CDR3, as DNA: TGTGCCAGTAGTAAAAGCAATCCCGTAGACTATGGCTACACCTTC. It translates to CASSKSNPVDYGYTF.

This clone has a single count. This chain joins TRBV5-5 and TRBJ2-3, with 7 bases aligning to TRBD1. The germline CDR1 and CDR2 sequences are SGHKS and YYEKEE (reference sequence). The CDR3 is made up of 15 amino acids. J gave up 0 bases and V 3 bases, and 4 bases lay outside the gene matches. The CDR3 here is CASSSGTASTDTQYF. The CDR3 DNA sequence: TGTGCCAGCAGCTCCGGGACAGCTAGCACAGATACGCAGTATTTT.

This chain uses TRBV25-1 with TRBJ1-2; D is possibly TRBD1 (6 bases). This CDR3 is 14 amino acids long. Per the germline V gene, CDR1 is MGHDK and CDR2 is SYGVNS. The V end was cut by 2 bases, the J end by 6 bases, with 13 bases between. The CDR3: CASSEGGGRDGYTF. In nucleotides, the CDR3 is TGTGCCAGCAGTGAAGGGGGCGGGAGGGATGGCTACACCTTC.

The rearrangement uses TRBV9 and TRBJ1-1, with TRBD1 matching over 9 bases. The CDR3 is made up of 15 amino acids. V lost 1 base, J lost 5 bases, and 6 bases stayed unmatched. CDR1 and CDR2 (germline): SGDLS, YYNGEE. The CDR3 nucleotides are TGTGCCAGCAGCGTAATGGCCGGACAGGGGACTGAAGCTTTCTTT. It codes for CASSVMAGQGTEAFF.

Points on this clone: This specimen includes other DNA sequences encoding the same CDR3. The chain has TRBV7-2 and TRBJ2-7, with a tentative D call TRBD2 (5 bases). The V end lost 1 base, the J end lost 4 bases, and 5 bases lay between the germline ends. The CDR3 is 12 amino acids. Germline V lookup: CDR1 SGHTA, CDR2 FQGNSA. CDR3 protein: CASSLGRYEQYF. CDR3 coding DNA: TGTGCCAGCAGCTTAGGGAGGTACGAGCAGTACTTC. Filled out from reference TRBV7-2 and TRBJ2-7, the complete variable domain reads GAGVSQSPSNKVTEKGKDVELRCDPISGHTALYWYRQSLGQGLEFLIYFQGNSAPDKSGLPSDRFSAERTGGSVSTLTIQRTQQEDSAVYLCASSLGRYEQYFGPGTRLTVT.

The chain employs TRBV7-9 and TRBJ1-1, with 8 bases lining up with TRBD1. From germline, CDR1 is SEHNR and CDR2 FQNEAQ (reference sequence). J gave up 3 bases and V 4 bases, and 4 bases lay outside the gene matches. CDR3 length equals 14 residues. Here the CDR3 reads CASSSRGRDTEAFF. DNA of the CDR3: TGTGCCAGCAGCTCCAGGGGGCGGGACACTGAAGCTTTCTTT.

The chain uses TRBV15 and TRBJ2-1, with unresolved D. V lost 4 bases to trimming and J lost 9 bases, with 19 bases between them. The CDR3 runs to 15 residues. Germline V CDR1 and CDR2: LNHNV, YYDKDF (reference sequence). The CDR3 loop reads CATSTPAETRGEQFF. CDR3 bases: TGTGCCACCAGCACTCCCGCGGAGACCCGCGGTGAGCAGTTCTTC.

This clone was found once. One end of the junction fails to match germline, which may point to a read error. The CDR3 coding sequence is TGTTCCAGCAGCCCGTTGCGGGGGGGGCCCTACAATGAGCAGTTCTTC. Translated: CSSSPLRGGPYNEQFF. The chain uses TRBV7-9 and TRBJ2-1; TRBD2 matches 9 bases. The germline CDR1 and CDR2 sequences are SEHNR and FQNEAQ (reference sequence). The CDR3 is made up of 16 amino acids.

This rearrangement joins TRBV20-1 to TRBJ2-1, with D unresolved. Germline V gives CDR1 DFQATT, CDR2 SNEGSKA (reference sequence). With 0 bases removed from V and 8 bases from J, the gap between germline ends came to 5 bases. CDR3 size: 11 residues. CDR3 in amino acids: CSARDPDEQFF. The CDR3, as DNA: TGCAGTGCTAGAGATCCTGATGAGCAGTTCTTC.

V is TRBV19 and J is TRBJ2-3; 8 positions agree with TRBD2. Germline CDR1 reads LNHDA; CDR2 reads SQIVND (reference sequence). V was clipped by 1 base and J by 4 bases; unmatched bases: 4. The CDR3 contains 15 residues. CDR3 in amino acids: CASSIVAGGPDTQYF. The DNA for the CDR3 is TGTGCCAGTAGTATAGTTGCGGGGGGCCCAGATACGCAGTATTTT.

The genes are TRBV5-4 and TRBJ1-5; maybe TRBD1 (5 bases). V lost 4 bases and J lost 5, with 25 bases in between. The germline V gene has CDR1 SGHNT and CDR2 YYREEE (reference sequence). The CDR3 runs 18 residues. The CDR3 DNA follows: TGTGCCAGCAGCCTTCTCAGGGTCCCAGTTGGCCCAGATCAGCCCCAGCATTTT. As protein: CASSLLRVPVGPDQPQHF.

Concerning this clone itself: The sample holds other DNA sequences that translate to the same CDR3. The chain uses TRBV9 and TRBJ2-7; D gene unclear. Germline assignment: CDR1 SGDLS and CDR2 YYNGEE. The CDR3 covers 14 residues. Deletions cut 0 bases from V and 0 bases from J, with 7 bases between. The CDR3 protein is CASSVVPSSYEQYF. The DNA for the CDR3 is TGTGCCAGCAGCGTAGTTCCCTCCTCCTACGAGCAGTACTTC. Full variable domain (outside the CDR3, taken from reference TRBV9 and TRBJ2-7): DSGVTQTPKHLITATGQRVTLRCSPRSGDLSVYWYQQSLDQGLQFLIQYYNGEERAKGNILERFSAQQFPDLHSELNLSSLELGDSALYFCASSVVPSSYEQYFGPGTRLTVT.

The CDR3 bases are TGTGCCGCAGCGGAGGGACAGTCCTACGAGCAGTACTTC. The encoded protein is CAAAEGQSYEQYF. The chain joins TRBV10-3 to TRBJ2-5; possibly TRBD1 for D (7 bases). The end of the DNA aligns better with TRBJ2-7, so the J call may be wrong. This CDR3 has 13 residues. Germline V gene lookup returns CDR1 ENHRY and CDR2 SYGVKD.

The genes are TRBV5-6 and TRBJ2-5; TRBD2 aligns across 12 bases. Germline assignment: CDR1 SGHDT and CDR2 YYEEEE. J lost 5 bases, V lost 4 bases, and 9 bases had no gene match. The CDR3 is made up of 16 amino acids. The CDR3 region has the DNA TGTGCCAGCAGCCTAATGACTAGCGGGGGTGGGGAGACCCAGTACTTC. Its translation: CASSLMTSGGGETQYF. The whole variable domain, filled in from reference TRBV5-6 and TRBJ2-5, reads DAGVTQSPTHLIKTRGQQVTLRCSPKSGHDTVSWYQQALGQGPQFIFQYYEEEERQRGNFPDRFSGHQFPNYSSELNVNALLLGDSALYLCASSLMTSGGGETQYFGPGTRLLVL.

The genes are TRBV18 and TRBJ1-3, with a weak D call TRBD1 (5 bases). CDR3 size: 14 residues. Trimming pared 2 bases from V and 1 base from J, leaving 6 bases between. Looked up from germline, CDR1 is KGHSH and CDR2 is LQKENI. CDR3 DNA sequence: TGTGCCAGCTCACCAGGGGGGTCTGGAAACACCATATATTTT. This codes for CASSPGGSGNTIYF.

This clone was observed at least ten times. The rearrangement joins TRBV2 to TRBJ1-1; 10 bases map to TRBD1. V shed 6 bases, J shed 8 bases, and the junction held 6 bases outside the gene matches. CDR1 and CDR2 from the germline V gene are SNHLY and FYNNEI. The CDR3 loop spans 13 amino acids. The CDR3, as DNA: TGTGCCAGCAGAGGGACAGGGGAGTGGGAAGCTTTCTTT. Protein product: CASRGTGEWEAFF.

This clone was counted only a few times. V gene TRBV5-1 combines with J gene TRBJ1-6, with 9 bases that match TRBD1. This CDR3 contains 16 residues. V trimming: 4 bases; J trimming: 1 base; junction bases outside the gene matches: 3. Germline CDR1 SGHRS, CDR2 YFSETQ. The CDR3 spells CASSTGTGSYNSPLHF. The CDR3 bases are TGCGCCAGCAGCACGGGGACAGGGTCCTATAATTCACCCCTCCACTTT.

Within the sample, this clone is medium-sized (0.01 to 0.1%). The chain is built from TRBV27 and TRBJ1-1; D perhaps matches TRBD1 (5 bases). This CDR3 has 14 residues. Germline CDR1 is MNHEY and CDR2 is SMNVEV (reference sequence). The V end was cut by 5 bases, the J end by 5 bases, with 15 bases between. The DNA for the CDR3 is TGTGCCAGCAGTCTCGTCCCCAGGGATACTGAAGCTTTCTTT. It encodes CASSLVPRDTEAFF.